Sequencing of this T cell receptor beta chain was carried out in a study of T cell clonality in common variable immunodeficiency. Produced via immunoSEQ multiplex PCR; TCRdb's table is partial and in-frame only. This sample carries roughly 48,000 clones and no singletons, and nearly 3.5% goes to the top ten. Each donor provided roughly 4.5 to 8 ml of heparinized whole blood. CDR1 and CDR2 (germline): GTSNPN, SVGIG (reference sequence). This CDR3 comprises 13 residues. V lost 1 base, J lost 3 bases, and 1 base stayed unmatched. This clone occurred many times. The observed sequence ends 3 residues before the CDR3 terminus, with the missing tail filled in from the germline J gene.

Sequenced input: peripheral blood mononuclear cells. The sequence was obtained from a person aged 18-70 years in good health. The chain links TRBV30 to TRBJ2-5; 8 bases line up with TRBD1. CDR3 DNA (partial): TGTGCCTGGAGTGGGACAGGGAAAGAGACC. Protein: CAWSGTGKET. The entire CDR3 protein is CAWSGTGKETQYF.